Listed below are T cell receptor beta chains from one sample, sequenced in a study of CD4+ T cells in melanoma. Libraries were prepared by immunoSEQ multiplex PCR; TCRdb keeps only in-frame clonotypes and omits some of them. This table holds about 10,000 clones, about 59% found once. Material: cells from a culture (not recorded whether cultured in vitro). The receptors originated from a human donor with melanoma. CDR3s include the opening cysteine and the closing phenylalanine or tryptophan.

J gene,V gene,CDR3 protein
TRBJ1-5,TRBV2,CASSEERNQPQHF
TRBJ2-2,TRBV11-3,CASSFGTEIGELFF
TRBJ2-1,TRBV7-3,CASSPQQGLGYNEQFF
TRBJ1-2,TRBV5-1,CASSGDGFHYGYTF
TRBJ1-1,TRBV30,CAWSVVRGAPGTEAFF
TRBJ1-4,TRBV25-1,CASSGRQGRDEKLFF
TRBJ1-4,TRBV28,CASSGGGRSEKLFF
TRBJ2-5,TRBV6-5,CASSYMTGAETQYF
TRBJ2-4,TRBV2,CASMAGPGNIQYF
TRBJ2-3,TRBV10-1,CASGDRPTDTQYF
TRBJ2-7,TRBV6-5,CASRPTSGATYEQYF
TRBJ2-1,TRBV2,CASSELQGNEQFF
TRBJ1-3,TRBV29-1,CSVGPGGNTIYF
TRBJ1-1,TRBV4-2,CASSQDNRDGATSAEAFF
TRBJ1-1,TRBV5-1,CASSLNGPDQQAFF
TRBJ1-3,TRBV4-1,CASSHLIRDRGPGNTIYF
TRBJ2-7,TRBV5-1,CASRDEGGNYEQYF
TRBJ1-1,TRBV2,CASTEGRNTEAFF
TRBJ2-5,TRBV2,CASSSINQETQYF
TRBJ2-3,TRBV5-1,CASSLQGRSTDTQYF
TRBJ1-4,TRBV12-1,CASSFSGIILMSNEKLFF
TRBJ1-1,TRBV5-4,CASSQDGGGTNTEAFF
TRBJ1-4,TRBV6-6,CASSPRTVSNEKLFF
TRBJ2-1,TRBV11-2,CASSLDPDLAGEQFF
TRBJ2-7,TRBV6-6,CASGAGSPGEQYF
TRBJ1-6,TRBV5-1,CASSLVQAYYNSPLHF
TRBJ1-5,TRBV19,CASRKMNQPQHF
TRBJ1-1,TRBV4-1,CASSQEEFRTGPLRAFF
TRBJ1-1,TRBV6-6,CASSQRQGTEAFF